The sequence of this T cell receptor beta chain was determined in a study of T cell repertoires in ileal Crohn's disease. Study-wide findings and caveats: Active smokers at surgery had more clonal expansions than non-smokers.

Generated by immunoSEQ multiplex PCR, the TCRdb table keeps only in-frame clones and is missing some. The repertoire holds about 570 clones, with roughly four fifths as singletons. With respect to this clone: The antigen remains undetermined.

The V and J ends lost 6 bases and 1 base respectively, with 14 bases between them. From germline, CDR1 is SQVTM and CDR2 ANQGSEA. The CDR3 length is 14 residues. This chain uses TRBV29-1 with TRBJ2-3; D possibly corresponds to TRBD2 (6 bases). Material for sequencing was ileal tissue. The receptor's source is an adult with Crohn's disease. CDR3 sequence (DNA): TGCAGCGTGCTGTCATCGGGGGGCACAGATACGCAGTATTTT. Amino acid sequence: CSVLSSGGTDTQYF.